The sequence of this T cell receptor beta chain was determined in a study of CXCR3-negative and CXCR3-positive naive CD8 T cells. Findings and caveats of the study: Researchers report CXCR3 expression partially decreased after cryopreservation, with fresh PBMCs used in most assays. CXCR3-positive naive cells had TRB CDR3s that were more hydrophobic than CXCR3-negative naive cells had. Both naive subsets, CXCR3-negative and CXCR3-positive, displayed similar TRBV-TRBJ usage, unlike memory cells.

UMI labels and 5' RACE were used to prepare the TRB cDNA libraries. TCRdb reworked the 5' RACE reads into one entry per CDR3 protein, no DNA. The listing records 150,000 or so distinct CDR3 sequences. Concerning this clonotype itself: Its antigen is unidentified.

The CDR3 has 13 amino acids. CDR1 is SGHRS and CDR2 is YFSETQ in the germline V gene. This chain connects TRBV5-1 to TRBJ2-1. Specimen: naive CXCR3+ CD8+ T cells from blood. The subset denotes: CD45RO-CCR7+CD27+CD95- naive CD8+ T cells expressing CXCR3 (TNR3+). This TCR was sampled from a human donor in good health. Some clones in this sample may be carry-over from other donors' samples. The CDR3 region is CASSWDRGNEQFF.